Described below is a single T cell receptor beta chain sequence and its context. The target antigen is unknown. The length of the CDR3 is 15 residues. Trimming removed 0 bases from V and 4 bases from J, with 11 bases in between. These data belong to a study of cytomegalovirus exposure and HLA in healthy donors. Regarding the study as a whole: For most TCR sequences rarity was the rule, although some public TCRs occurred in many donors.

The method was immunoSEQ multiplex PCR; TCRdb's version includes in-frame clones alone and lacks a portion of them. In the table there are just under 75,000 clones, 90% to 95% of which are singletons. The material sequenced was PBMCs. The chain recombines TRBV5-3 with TRBJ1-5, with TRBD1 as a possible D gene (5 bases). TRBV5-3 falls under the ORF class, with uncertain function. This sequence was found in a woman under 30 in good health and CMV-seropositive. CDR3 sequence (DNA): TGTGCCAGAAGCTTGGAGGGACTGAGGAATCAGCCCCAGCATTTT. Its protein product is CARSLEGLRNQPQHF.